A selection of T cell receptor beta chains follows, all from one sample in a study of blood T cell repertoires in COVID-19. Using immunoSEQ multiplex PCR, the repertoire was profiled, and TCRdb retains in-frame clones only, with some absent. The repertoire holds about 39,000 clones, with 87% as singletons. The sample consisted of peripheral blood. The receptors here all came from a man between 60 and 70 years old with acute or convalescent COVID-19. The CDR3 runs from the conserved cysteine through the conserved F or W. The D gene is left open where the match is weak. Clone size is not always given. Where it is, it says once, few, many or a class for expanded clones.

>TRBV3-1/TRBV3-2|.|.|TRBJ2-2
CASSQVRGGELFF
TGTGCCAGCAGCCAAGTAAGAGGCGGGGAGCTGTTTTTT
>TRBV25-1|.|.|TRBJ2-1
CASSARAGAYNEQFF
TGTGCCAGCAGTGCTAGGGCAGGGGCCTACAATGAGCAGTTCTTC
>TRBV5-1|.|.|TRBJ1-1
CASSFAWGKAPGAEAFF
TGCGCCAGCAGCTTTGCCTGGGGCAAGGCGCCAGGGGCTGAAGCTTTCTTT
>TRBV19|.|TRBD1|TRBJ1-5
CASRDRVRGNQPQHF
TGTGCCAGCCGCGACAGGGTTAGAGGCAATCAGCCCCAGCATTTT
>TRBV27|.|.|TRBJ2-3
CASSLSGVGSDTQYF
TGTGCCAGCAGTTTATCGGGAGTTGGATCAGATACGCAGTATTTT
>TRBV5-4|.|.|TRBJ1-3
CASSPEGRNTIYF
TGTGCCAGCAGCCCGGAGGGGAGAAACACCATATATTTT
>TRBV2|.|TRBD1|TRBJ1-2
CASNRDRGVEGYTF
TGTGCCAGCAACAGGGACAGGGGCGTTGAGGGCTACACCTTC
>TRBV2|.|TRBD1|TRBJ2-2
CASSVQGHTGELFF
TGTGCCAGCAGTGTACAGGGGCACACCGGGGAGCTGTTTTTT
>TRBV5-1|.|TRBD2|TRBJ2-5
CASSQTTRQPAGETQYF
TGCGCCAGCAGCCAAACGACCCGACAGCCAGCGGGGGAGACCCAGTACTTC
>TRBV29-1|.|.|TRBJ1-3
CSVGQGSGNTIYF
TGCAGCGTCGGTCAGGGTAGTGGAAACACCATATATTTT
>TRBV5-5|few|TRBD1|TRBJ2-6
CASSLTGTGGFGANVLTF
TGTGCCAGCAGCCTAACCGGGACAGGGGGCTTTGGGGCCAACGTCCTGACTTTC
>TRBV19|.|.|TRBJ2-3
CASRIGGGVTDTQYF
TGTGCCAGTAGGATCGGTGGAGGGGTGACAGATACGCAGTATTTT
>TRBV7-2|once|TRBD1|TRBJ1-1
CASSPGQGTEAFF
TGTGCCAGCAGCCCGGGACAGGGCACTGAAGCTTTCTTT
>TRBV27|.|.|TRBJ1-2
CASSLFRGAYGYTF
TGTGCCAGCAGTTTATTTCGGGGTGCCTATGGCTACACCTTC
>TRBV11-3|.|.|TRBJ1-3
CASSPRVLSGNTIYF
TGTGCCAGCAGCCCCCGGGTACTCTCTGGAAACACCATATATTTT
>TRBV24-1|.|.|TRBJ2-2
CATSEITGELFF
TGTGCCACCAGTGAAATAACCGGGGAGCTGTTTTTT
>TRBV11-2|.|.|TRBJ2-7
CASSFGTGTSYEQYF
TGTGCCAGCAGCTTTGGAACAGGGACCTCCTACGAGCAGTACTTC
>TRBV13|once|.|TRBJ2-2
CASSFRETGTGELFF
TGTGCCAGCAGCTTTAGGGAGACGGGCACCGGGGAGCTGTTTTTT
>TRBV10-3|.|TRBD1|TRBJ2-3
CAISEFRQGKGTDTQYF
TGTGCCATCAGTGAGTTTAGACAGGGGAAGGGCACAGATACGCAGTATTTT
>TRBV19|once|TRBD1|TRBJ2-7
CASRPTGGDEQYF
TGTGCCAGTAGACCGACAGGGGGCGACGAGCAGTACTTC
>TRBV10-2|.|.|TRBJ2-2
CASLKRRENTGELFF
TGCGCCAGCTTGAAGAGACGGGAGAACACCGGGGAGCTGTTTTTT
>TRBV24-1|.|TRBD2|TRBJ2-1
CATGGTSGSKDEQFF
TGTGCCACCGGGGGGACTAGCGGGAGTAAGGATGAGCAGTTCTTC
>TRBV7-2|.|.|TRBJ2-7
CASSLYYEQYF
TGTGCCAGCAGCTTATACTACGAGCAGTACTTC
>TRBV25-1|.|.|TRBJ1-5
CASSESGLRQPQHF
TGTGCCAGCAGTGAATCAGGGTTACGTCAGCCCCAGCATTTT
>TRBV5-3|.|TRBD2|TRBJ2-5
CARSFTLAGGPETQYF
TGTGCCAGAAGCTTCACACTAGCGGGAGGACCAGAGACCCAGTACTTC
>TRBV19|.|.|TRBJ1-1
CASSMRDTEAFF
TGTGCCAGTAGTATGAGGGACACTGAAGCTTTCTTT
>TRBV11-3|.|TRBD2|TRBJ2-5
CASSLALGASGRGGLETQYF
TGTGCCAGCAGCTTAGCCCTCGGAGCTAGCGGGAGAGGGGGGCTGGAGACCCAGTACTTC
>TRBV5-1|.|.|TRBJ1-1
CASSSRQVGEGTEAFF
TGCGCCAGCAGCTCTCGGCAGGTCGGCGAAGGTACTGAAGCTTTCTTT
>TRBV18|.|TRBD1|TRBJ1-2
CASSPGGKDGYTF
TGTGCCAGCTCGCCAGGGGGCAAGGATGGCTACACCTTC
>TRBV24-1|.|TRBD1|TRBJ2-5
CATSDNYGTGRGETQYF
TGTGCCACCAGTGATAATTACGGGACAGGGAGAGGAGAGACCCAGTACTTC
>TRBV6-1|once|.|TRBJ2-5
CASSEALWEAGETQYF
TGTGCCAGCAGTGAAGCGCTCTGGGAGGCAGGGGAGACCCAGTACTTC
>TRBV7-8|.|.|TRBJ2-6
CASSLLGNPSSGANVLTF
TGTGCCAGCAGCCTACTAGGAAATCCGAGCTCTGGGGCCAACGTCCTGACTTTC
>TRBV5-8|.|.|TRBJ1-1
CASSLRAKTEAFF
TGTGCCAGCAGCTTGCGTGCGAAGACTGAAGCTTTCTTT